This T cell receptor beta chain was profiled in a study of cytomegalovirus exposure and HLA in healthy donors. Overall study results and limits: Whilst most TCR sequences proved rare, a subset of public TCRs occurred across many donors.

This CDR3 has 16 amino acids. V shed 10 bases and J shed 5 bases, with 23 bases lying between them. Per germline, CDR1 MRHNA and CDR2 SNTAGT. In regard to this clone: Its antigen is unidentified.

The PCR was carried out with 60 Vbeta primers and 13 Jbeta primers. Assay: immunoSEQ multiplex PCR; the TCRdb copy retains only in-frame clones and omits some. Of 100,000 to 150,000 clones detected, just under 75% appear once; the ten largest clones hold around 7%. The sequencing input was PBMCs. V and J are TRBV6-4 and TRBJ1-4; possibly TRBD1 for D (6 bases). The sequence was collected from a man in his forties in good health and CMV-seropositive. The CDR3 is CANNGDRSSENEKLFF. The CDR3 bases are TGTGCCAACAACGGAGACAGGAGTTCCGAGAATGAAAAACTGTTTTTT.